One T cell receptor (beta chain) is described in this entry. As yet, its antigen is unknown. This record comes from a study of cytomegalovirus exposure and HLA in healthy donors. Across the study: Prior work identified 117 million unique TCR beta sequences in some 180 million T cells. Study findings and constraints: Reportedly, fewer N-insertions than the approximately 700-donor mean appeared in an Asian-associated ancestry cluster in a later analysis.

The primer mix had 60 Vbeta and 13 Jbeta primers. Clones were read by immunoSEQ multiplex PCR, and TCRdb kept only the in-frame ones, dropping some. Of more than 95,000 clones in the sample, about four fifths were seen once. The CDR3 spans 16 residues. V lost 4 bases to trimming and J lost 1 base; unmatched junction nucleotides: 8. Germline assignment: CDR1 LNHDA and CDR2 SQIVND (reference sequence). The chain employs TRBV19 and TRBJ1-1; 8 bases are a match to TRBD1. The sequence was obtained from a woman in her 70s in good health and CMV-seropositive. Sequencing used PBMCs. CDR3 in DNA: TGTGCCAGTAGTACACGTGGACAGGGACCGAACACTGAAGCTTTCTTT. It specifies CASSTRGQGPNTEAFF. Full variable domain (missing parts from reference TRBV19 and TRBJ1-1): DGGITQSPKYLFRKEGQNVTLSCEQNLNHDAMYWYRQDPGQGLRLIYYSQIVNDFQKGDIAEGYSVSREKKESFPLTVTSAQKNPTAFYLCASSTRGQGPNTEAFFGQGTRLTVV.